This T cell receptor (beta chain) was obtained from a study of response to subunit inactivated influenza vaccine. Findings and caveats of the study: T cells newly recruited by each seasonal influenza vaccination are few, the authors suggested.

TCRdb redid the calling of the RT-PCR reads with MiXCR, one entry per CDR3 protein. The sample includes fewer than 650,000 distinct CDR3 sequences, over 10% of them seen just once. There are a few counts of this clonotype. Its antigen is unknown. The length of the CDR3 is 16 residues. Germline values: CDR1 SGHTA, CDR2 FQGNSA. J was trimmed by 6 bases and V by 0 bases; bases with no gene match: 8. The TCR comes from a man aged 50-60 years who received an inactivated influenza vaccine. This rearrangement joins TRBV7-2 to TRBJ2-7; 10 bases align to TRBD2. Source: PBMCs from blood, taken roughly 45 days after vaccination. CDR3 sequence: CASSLAPSGRAPEQYF. DNA of the CDR3: TGTGCCAGCAGCTTAGCGCCGAGCGGGAGGGCCCCCGAGCAGTACTTC.